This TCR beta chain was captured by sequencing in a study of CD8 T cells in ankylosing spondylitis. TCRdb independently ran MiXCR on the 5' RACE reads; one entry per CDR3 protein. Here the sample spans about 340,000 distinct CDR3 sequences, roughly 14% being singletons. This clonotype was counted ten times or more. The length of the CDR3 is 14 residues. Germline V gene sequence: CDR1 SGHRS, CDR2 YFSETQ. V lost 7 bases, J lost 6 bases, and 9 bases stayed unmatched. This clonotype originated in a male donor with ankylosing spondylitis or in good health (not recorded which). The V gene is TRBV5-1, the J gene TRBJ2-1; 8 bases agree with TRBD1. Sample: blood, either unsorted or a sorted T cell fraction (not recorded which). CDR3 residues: CASSAQGASNEQFF. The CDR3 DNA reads TGCGCCAGCTCCGCTCAGGGGGCGAGCAATGAGCAGTTCTTC.